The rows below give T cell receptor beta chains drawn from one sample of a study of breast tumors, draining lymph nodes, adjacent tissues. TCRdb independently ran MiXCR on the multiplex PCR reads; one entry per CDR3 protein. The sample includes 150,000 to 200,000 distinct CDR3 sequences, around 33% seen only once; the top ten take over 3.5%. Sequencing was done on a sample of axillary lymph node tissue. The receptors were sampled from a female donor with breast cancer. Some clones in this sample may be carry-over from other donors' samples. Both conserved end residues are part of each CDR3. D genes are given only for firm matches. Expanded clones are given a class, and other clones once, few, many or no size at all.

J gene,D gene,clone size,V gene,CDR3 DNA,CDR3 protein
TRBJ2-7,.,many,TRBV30,TGTGCCTGGGCCCCATGGGCGGAAACCTACGAGCAGTACTTC,CAWAPWAETYEQYF
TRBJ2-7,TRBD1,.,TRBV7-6,TGTGCCAGCAGCTTTGGGACAGGGTACTCCGAGCAGTACTTC,CASSFGTGYSEQYF
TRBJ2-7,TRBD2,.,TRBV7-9,TGTGCCAGCAGCTTCCGGGGGGGCAGTGGAACCTACGAGCAGTACTTC,CASSFRGGSGTYEQYF
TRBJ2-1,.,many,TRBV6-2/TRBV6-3,TGTGCCAGCTCCGCAGGTTTCCTCGGCAATGAGCAGTTCTTC,CASSAGFLGNEQFF
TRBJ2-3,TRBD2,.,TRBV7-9,TGTGCCAGCAGCCCCGGACTAGCGGGGTACACAGATACGCAGTATTTT,CASSPGLAGYTDTQYF
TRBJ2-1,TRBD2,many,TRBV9,TGTGCCAGCAGCGTAGCTGGCCTAGCGGGGTACAATGAGCAGTTCTTC,CASSVAGLAGYNEQFF
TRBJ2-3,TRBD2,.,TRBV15,TGTGCCACCAGCAGAGGGACTAGCGGCACAGATACGCAGTATTTT,CATSRGTSGTDTQYF
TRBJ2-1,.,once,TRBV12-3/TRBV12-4,TGTGCCAGCAGTTTAGGCAGGTTAGACAATGAGCAGTTCTTC,CASSLGRLDNEQFF
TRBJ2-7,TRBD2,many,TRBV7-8,TGTGCCAGCAGCTTAAGTAGCGGGGGGACCTACGAGCAGTACTTC,CASSLSSGGTYEQYF
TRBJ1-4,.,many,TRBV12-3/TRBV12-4,TGTGCCAGCAGTTTAAGCAGGGTTGTAGAAAAACTGTTTTTT,CASSLSRVVEKLFF
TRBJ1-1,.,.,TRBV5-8,TGTGCCAGCAGCCGATGGGTCGGACTTGCTGAAGCTTTCTTT,CASSRWVGLAEAFF
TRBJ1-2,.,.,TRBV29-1,TGCAGTTTAGTAGGGTTCTATGGCTACACCTTC,CSLVGFYGYTF
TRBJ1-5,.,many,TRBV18,TGTGCCAGCTCACCACCGGGGAGGGTCGATCAGCCCCAGCATTTT,CASSPPGRVDQPQHF
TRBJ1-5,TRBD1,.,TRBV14,TGTGCCAGCAGCCAAGAGGGACAGGGGGATTTGGAGCCCCAGCATTTT,CASSQEGQGDLEPQHF
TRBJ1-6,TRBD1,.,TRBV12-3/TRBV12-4,TGTGCCAGCAGCCGTAGGCAGGGGGGTAATTCACCCCTCCACTTT,CASSRRQGGNSPLHF
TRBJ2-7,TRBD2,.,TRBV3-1,TGTGCCAGCAGCCTCCTTTTTAGCGGGAGGGCCGGGTACGAGCAGTACTTC,CASSLLFSGRAGYEQYF
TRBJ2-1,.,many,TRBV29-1,TGCAGCGTTGACGGGGGAAATTTCGATGAGCAGTTCTTC,CSVDGGNFDEQFF
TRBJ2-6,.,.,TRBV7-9,TGTGCCAGCAGCTTAGCGGGGGGCTTGAGGGGGGCCAACGTCCTGACTTTC,CASSLAGGLRGANVLTF
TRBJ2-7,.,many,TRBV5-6,TGTGCCAGCAGCTTAGTCGGACCTGGGGCCAGCGAGCAGTACTTC,CASSLVGPGASEQYF
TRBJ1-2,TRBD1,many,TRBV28,TGTGCCAGCAGCCATGGACAGGGGGTTTTTGGCTACACCTTC,CASSHGQGVFGYTF
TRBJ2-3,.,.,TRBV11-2,TGTGCCAGCAGCTTAGGTGGGGCAGGTTCTGGCACAGATACGCAGTATTTT,CASSLGGAGSGTDTQYF
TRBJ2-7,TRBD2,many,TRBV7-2,TGTGCCAGCAGCCAACTGGGCGGGAGTGGGTACGAGCAGTACTTC,CASSQLGGSGYEQYF
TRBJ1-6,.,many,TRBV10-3,TGTGCCATCAAGGACAGTGGAGACTCACCCCTCCACTTT,CAIKDSGDSPLHF
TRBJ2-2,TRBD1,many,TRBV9,TGTGCCAGCAGCGAAATCCCCTGGACAGGTACCACGAACACCGGGGAGCTGTTTTTT,CASSEIPWTGTTNTGELFF
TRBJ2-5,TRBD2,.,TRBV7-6,TGTGCCAGCAGCTTATATGCGGTAGCGGGAGTCGAGACCCAGTACTTC,CASSLYAVAGVETQYF
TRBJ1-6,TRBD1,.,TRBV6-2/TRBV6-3,TGTGCCAGCAGTCAACGGGACAGTCGGTATAATTCACCCCTCCACTTT,CASSQRDSRYNSPLHF
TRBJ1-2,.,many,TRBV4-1,TGCGCCAGCAGCCGTGGAGGGCTGGCGAACTATGGCTACACCTTC,CASSRGGLANYGYTF
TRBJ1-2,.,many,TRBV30,TGTGCCTGGAGTGTACAGCCAGTCTATGGCTACACCTTC,CAWSVQPVYGYTF
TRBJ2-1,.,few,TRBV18,TGTGCCAGCTCACCCCCCCAAGGCAGGGGCCCGACTGAGCAGTTCTTC,CASSPPQGRGPTEQFF
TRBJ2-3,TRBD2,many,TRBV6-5,TGTGCCAGCAGGGCGGGACTAGCGGGCACAGATACGCAGTATTTT,CASRAGLAGTDTQYF
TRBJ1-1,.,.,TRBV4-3,TGCGCCAGCAGCCAAGGTGTAAGGAACACTGAAGCTTTCTTT,CASSQGVRNTEAFF
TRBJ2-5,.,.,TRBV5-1,TGCGCCAGCAGCTTGGCCGCCAGACAAGACACCCAGTACTTC,CASSLAARQDTQYF
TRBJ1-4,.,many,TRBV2,TGTGCGGCGAAACCAAGACATAATGAAAAACTGTTTTTT,CAAKPRHNEKLFF
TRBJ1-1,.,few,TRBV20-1,TGCAGTGCACCCGGGCGAGGGACCGGAGGCACTGAAGCTTTCTTT,CSAPGRGTGGTEAFF
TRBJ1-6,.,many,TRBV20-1,TGCAGTGCCAAAATGGACACTAGAGCACCCCTCCACTTT,CSAKMDTRAPLHF
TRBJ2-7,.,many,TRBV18,TGTGCCAGCTCACCAAGGGATCAGGGGGAGCAGTACTTC,CASSPRDQGEQYF
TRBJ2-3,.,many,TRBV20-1,TGCAGTGCTAGAGGGGAGGCCCCTAGCACAGATACGCAGTATTTT,CSARGEAPSTDTQYF
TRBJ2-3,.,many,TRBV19,TGTGCCAGCAGCCCGTTAGCGGGCACAGATACGCAGTATTTT,CASSPLAGTDTQYF
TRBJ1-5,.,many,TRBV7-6,TGTGCCAGCAGCTTAGGCCCTGGCAGGGGCAATCAGCCCCAGCATTTT,CASSLGPGRGNQPQHF
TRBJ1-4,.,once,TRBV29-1,TGCAGCTGGCGGGGTTTCGGTGAAAAACTGTTTTTT,CSWRGFGEKLFF
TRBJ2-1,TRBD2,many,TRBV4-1,TGCGCCAGCAGCCGGGGGACTAGCGGACCCTACAATGAGCAGTTCTTC,CASSRGTSGPYNEQFF